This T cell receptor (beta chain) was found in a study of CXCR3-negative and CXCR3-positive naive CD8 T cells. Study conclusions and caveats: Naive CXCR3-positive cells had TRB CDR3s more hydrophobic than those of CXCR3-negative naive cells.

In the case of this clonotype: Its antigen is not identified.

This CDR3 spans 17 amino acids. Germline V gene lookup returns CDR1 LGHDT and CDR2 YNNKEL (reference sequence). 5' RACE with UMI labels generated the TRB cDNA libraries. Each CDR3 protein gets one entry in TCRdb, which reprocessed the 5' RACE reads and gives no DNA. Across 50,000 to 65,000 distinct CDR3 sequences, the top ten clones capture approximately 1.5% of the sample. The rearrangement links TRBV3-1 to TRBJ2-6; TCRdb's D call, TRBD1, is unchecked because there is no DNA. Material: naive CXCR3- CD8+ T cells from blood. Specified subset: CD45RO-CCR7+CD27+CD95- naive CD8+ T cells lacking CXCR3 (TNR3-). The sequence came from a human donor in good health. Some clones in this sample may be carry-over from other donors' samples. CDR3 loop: CASSPTGEGSGANVLTF.